This T cell receptor beta chain was identified during a study of OX40 agonist ivuxolimab in advanced cancers. For the study in its entirety: The costimulatory receptor OX40 (CD134) was targeted by ivuxolimab, a fully human IgG2 agonistic monoclonal antibody. Patients were allowed to have had prior anti-PD-1, anti-PD-L1 or anti-CTLA-4 therapy, and 40% of the dose-escalation patients had been treated with checkpoint inhibitors. The point of sequencing TCRbeta in the periphery was to test whether ivuxolimab changed TCR sequence diversity and drove clonal T-cell expansion. A male proportion of roughly 85% and a mean age of 60 years, ranging from roughly 23 to 85, were recorded for the dose-escalation cohort. Of the roughly 53 patients in dose escalation, some 20 had hepatocellular carcinoma, about 15 had melanoma, 9 had renal cell carcinoma and 9 had head and neck cancer. Intravenous ivuxolimab was administered to patients every 2 weeks at six dose levels: 0.01, 0.1, 0.3, 1.5, 3 and 10 mg/kg. The paper covers the monotherapy dose-escalation part of the phase I ivuxolimab trial, which included N ≈ 52 patients. Partial responses occurred in three dose-escalation patients, of whom one had hepatocellular carcinoma and two had cutaneous melanoma. The research as a whole found: In the 0.1-3.0 mg/kg groups, partial responders were among the patients with the lowest normalized peripheral clonal expansion, particularly in CD8+ T cells. Low levels of normalized T-cell clonal expansion were also seen in some patients who did not respond. Which antigens the clonally expanded peripheral T cells were specific for was not determined. At doses from 0.1 to 3.0 mg/kg, clonal expansion was seen in both CD4+ and CD8+ blood T cells between baseline and week 6. After ivuxolimab, expanded clones were on average more numerous among CD8+ T cells than among CD4+ T cells.

Turning to this clone: Its binding antigen is unknown. Base qualities were left out, and no much larger clone turns up one base away.

For sequencing of the TCRbeta CDR3 region, genomic DNA was extracted from the sorted cells. TCRbeta CDR3 regions were sequenced using the immunoSEQ Assay. TCRdb provides this immuneACCESS table in a form limited to in-frame rearrangements. Some clones are lacking; in checked studies, under half of them reflect an unresolved V gene, and why the rest are absent is not known. This sample is represented by 60,000 to 90,000 clones; about 81% of them were singletons. The biggest ten clones account for over 4% of the sample. Trimming takes 0 bases off V and 0 bases off J; junction bases not matched to a gene: 5. CDR1 SGDLS and CDR2 YYNGEE were looked up in the germline V gene. The CDR3 goes from the cysteine to the phenylalanine over 16 residues. Only the CDR3 part of the read is kept: 48 bases, read in frame from the first base. The trial excluded patients who had a history of autoimmune disease or were on systemic immunosuppression. Peripheral blood for TCR sequencing was drawn from every dose cohort at baseline, at cycle 4 day 1 and at cycle 7 day 1. Samples came from an open-label, multicenter, first-in-human phase I dose-escalation trial of ivuxolimab. Adults with locally advanced or metastatic melanoma, renal cell, hepatocellular, or head and neck squamous cell carcinoma were enrolled in the trial. Before TCR sequencing, CD4+ T cells and CD8+ T cells from peripheral blood were sorted into separate populations.

The origin of this receptor is an adult with an advanced solid tumor such as melanoma, head and neck, liver or kidney cancer. Sequencing used CD4+ or CD8+ T cells sorted from blood, obtained in a trial of the OX40 agonist ivuxolimab. The V and J genes are TRBV9 and TRBJ1-1; 7 bases in the middle match TRBD1. The CDR3 loop reads CASSVDRGSMNTEAFF. The nucleotide sequence is given as TGTGCCAGCAGCGTAGACAGGGGCTCCATGAACACTGAAGCTTTCTTT.